This T cell receptor (beta chain) is drawn from a study of blood T cell repertoires in COVID-19. On the study more broadly: The origin of the acute and convalescent COVID-19 samples was the United States, Italy and Spain. From T cells, B-cell-depleted T cells, or PBMCs came the material, which was cDNA or gDNA.

The CDR3 loop spans 17 amino acids. V dropped 6 bases and J dropped 3; count of bases not matched to a gene: 11. Germline CDR1 and CDR2: MNHEY and SVGEGT. Patients in Seattle were enrolled during active infection, then followed longitudinally. Assay used: immunoSEQ multiplex PCR; TCRdb lists only in-frame clones, some missing. Here the sample spans 390,000 or so clones, roughly 90% being singletons. The sequence was obtained from a woman younger than 45 with COVID-19, enrolled during active disease. Sequenced input: peripheral blood. The gene calls are TRBV6-2 or TRBV6-3 and TRBJ2-4; 10 bases are a match to TRBD1. CDR3 in DNA: TGTGCCAGCAGCAAGACAGGGGGCTGGTATGGCAAAAACATTCAGTACTTC. Translated, it gives CASSKTGGWYGKNIQYF.